This T cell receptor beta chain was recovered during a study of blood T cell repertoires in COVID-19. About the study: Whether acute or convalescent, the COVID-19 samples came from the United States, Italy and Spain. Nucleic acid was either cDNA or gDNA, and it came from T cells, B-cell-depleted T cells, or PBMCs.

Original handling: Amplification of reference gene primers provided the estimated nucleated cell counts. Here immunoSEQ multiplex PCR was the method, and the copy in TCRdb shows in-frame clones only, minus some. V and J calls and clone size are given by that table; D and trimming were obtained from the DNA. The sample consists of approximately 130,000 clones, roughly 79% of them appearing once. V shed 5 bases and J 0 bases; nucleotides not matched to a gene: 12. The CDR3 contains 19 residues. CDR1 is MNHEY and CDR2 is SMNVEV in the germline V gene (reference sequence). This receptor was identified in a human donor in a cohort sampled during active COVID-19. This chain uses TRBV27 with TRBJ2-3, with 12 nucleotides matching TRBD2. Material for sequencing was peripheral blood. The CDR3 loop is CASSLQRLAGVPSTDTQYF. In DNA form, the CDR3 reads TGTGCCAGCAGTCTTCAACGACTAGCGGGGGTCCCTAGCACAGATACGCAGTATTTT.